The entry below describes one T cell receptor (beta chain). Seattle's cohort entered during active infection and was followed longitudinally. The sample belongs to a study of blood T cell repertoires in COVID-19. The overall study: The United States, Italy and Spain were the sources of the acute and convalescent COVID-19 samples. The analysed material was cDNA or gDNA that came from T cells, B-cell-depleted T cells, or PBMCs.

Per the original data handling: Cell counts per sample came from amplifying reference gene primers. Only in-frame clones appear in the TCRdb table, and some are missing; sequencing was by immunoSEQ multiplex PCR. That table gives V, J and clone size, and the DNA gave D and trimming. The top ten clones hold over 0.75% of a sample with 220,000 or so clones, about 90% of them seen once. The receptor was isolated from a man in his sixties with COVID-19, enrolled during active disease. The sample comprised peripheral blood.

The CDR3 region is CATLQGSEAFF. The CDR3 nucleotides are TGTGCCACCCTACAGGGATCTGAAGCTTTCTTT. V is TRBV2 and J is TRBJ1-1; possibly TRBD1 for D (6 bases). The CDR3 is made up of 11 amino acids. V was shortened by 10 bases and J by 6 bases, with 12 bases between the two germline ends. Germline V gene sequence: CDR1 SNHLY, CDR2 FYNNEI.